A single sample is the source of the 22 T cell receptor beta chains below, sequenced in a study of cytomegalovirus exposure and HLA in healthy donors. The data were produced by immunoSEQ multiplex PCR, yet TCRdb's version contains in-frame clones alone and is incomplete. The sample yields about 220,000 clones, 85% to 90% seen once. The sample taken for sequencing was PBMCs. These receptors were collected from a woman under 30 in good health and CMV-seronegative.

The CDR3 bases are TGTGCCAGCAGTCTCCCCCGGGGAGGCGGAGGATCAGATACGCAGTATTTT. Translation gives CASSLPRGGGGSDTQYF. This rearrangement joins TRBV28 to TRBJ2-3; possibly TRBD2 for D (6 bases). Germline-derived CDR1 and CDR2 are MDHEN and SYDVKM. The CDR3 sequence is 17 residues long. V was clipped by 5 bases and J by 4 bases, with 22 bases between them.

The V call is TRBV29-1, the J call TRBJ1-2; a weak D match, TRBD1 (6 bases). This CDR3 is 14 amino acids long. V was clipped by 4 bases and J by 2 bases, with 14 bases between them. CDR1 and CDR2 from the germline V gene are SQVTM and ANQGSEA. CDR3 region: CSVGGTQGNYGYTF. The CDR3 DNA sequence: TGCAGCGTTGGAGGGACACAGGGCAACTATGGCTACACCTTC.

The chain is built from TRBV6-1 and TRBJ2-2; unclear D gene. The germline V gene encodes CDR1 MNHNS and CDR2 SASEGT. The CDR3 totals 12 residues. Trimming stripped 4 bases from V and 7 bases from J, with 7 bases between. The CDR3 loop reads CASSVVSGELFF. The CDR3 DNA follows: TGTGCCAGCAGTGTGGTGAGCGGGGAGCTGTTTTTT.

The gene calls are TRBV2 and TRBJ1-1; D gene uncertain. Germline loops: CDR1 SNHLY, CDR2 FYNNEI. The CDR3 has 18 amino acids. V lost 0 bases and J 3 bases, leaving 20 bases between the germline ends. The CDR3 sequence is CASSEAPPLGVLDTEAFF. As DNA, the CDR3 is TGTGCCAGCAGTGAAGCCCCCCCCCTCGGGGTATTGGACACTGAAGCTTTCTTT.

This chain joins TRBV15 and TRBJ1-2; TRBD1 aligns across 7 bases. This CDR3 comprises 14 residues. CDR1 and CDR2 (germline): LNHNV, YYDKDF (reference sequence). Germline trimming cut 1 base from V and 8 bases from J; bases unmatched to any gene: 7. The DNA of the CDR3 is TGTGCCACCAGCAGAGGACAGGGAATCGGCGGCTACACCTTC. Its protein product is CATSRGQGIGGYTF.

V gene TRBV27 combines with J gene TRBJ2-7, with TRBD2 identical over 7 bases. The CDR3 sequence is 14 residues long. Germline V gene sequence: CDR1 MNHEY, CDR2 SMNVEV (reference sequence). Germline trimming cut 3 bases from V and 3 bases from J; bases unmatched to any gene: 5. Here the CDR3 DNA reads TGTGCCAGCAGTTTGCGGGGAGGGAACTACGAGCAGTACTTC. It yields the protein CASSLRGGNYEQYF.

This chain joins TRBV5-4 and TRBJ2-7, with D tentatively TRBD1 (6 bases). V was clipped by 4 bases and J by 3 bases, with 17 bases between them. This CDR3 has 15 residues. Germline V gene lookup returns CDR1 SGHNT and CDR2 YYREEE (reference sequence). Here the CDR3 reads CASSRPGQGLYEQYF. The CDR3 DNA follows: TGTGCCAGCAGCCGTCCGGGACAAGGCCTCTACGAGCAGTACTTC.

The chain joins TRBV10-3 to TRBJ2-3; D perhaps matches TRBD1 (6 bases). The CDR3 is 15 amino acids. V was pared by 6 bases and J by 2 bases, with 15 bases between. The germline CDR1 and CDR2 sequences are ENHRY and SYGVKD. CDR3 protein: CAISWTEEATDTQYF. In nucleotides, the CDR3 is TGTGCCATCAGCTGGACAGAGGAGGCCACAGATACGCAGTATTTT.

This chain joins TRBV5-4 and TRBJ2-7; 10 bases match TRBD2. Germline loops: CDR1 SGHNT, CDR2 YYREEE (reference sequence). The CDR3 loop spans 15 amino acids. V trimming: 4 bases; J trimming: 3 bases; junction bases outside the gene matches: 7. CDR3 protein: CASSPRTSGLYEQYF. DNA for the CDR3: TGTGCCAGCAGCCCAAGGACTAGCGGACTCTACGAGCAGTACTTC.

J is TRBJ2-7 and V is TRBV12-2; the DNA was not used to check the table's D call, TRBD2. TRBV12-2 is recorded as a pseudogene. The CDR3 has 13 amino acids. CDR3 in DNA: TGTGCAAGTCGCTTAGAACTCACTTCCGAGCAGTACTTC. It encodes CASRLELTSEQYF.

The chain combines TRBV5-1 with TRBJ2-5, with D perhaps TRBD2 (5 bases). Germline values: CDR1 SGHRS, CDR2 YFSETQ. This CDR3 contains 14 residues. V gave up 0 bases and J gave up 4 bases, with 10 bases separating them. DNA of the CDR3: TGCGCCAGCAGCTTGGGAGGGTACCGAGAGACCCAGTACTTC. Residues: CASSLGGYRETQYF. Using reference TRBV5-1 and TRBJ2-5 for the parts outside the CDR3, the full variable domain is KAGVTQTPRYLIKTRGQQVTLSCSPISGHRSVSWYQQTPGQGLQFLFEYFSETQRNKGNFPGRFSGRQFSNSRSEMNVSTLELGDSALYLCASSLGGYRETQYFGPGTRLLVL.

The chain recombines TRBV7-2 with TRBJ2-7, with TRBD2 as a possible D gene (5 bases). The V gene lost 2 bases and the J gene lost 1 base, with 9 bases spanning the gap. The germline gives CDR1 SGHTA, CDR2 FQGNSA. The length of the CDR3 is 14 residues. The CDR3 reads CASSLFRGSYEQYF. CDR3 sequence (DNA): TGTGCCAGCAGCTTATTTAGAGGGTCCTACGAGCAGTACTTC.

The CDR3 DNA follows: TGTGCCATCAGTGAAATAGGGAGTTCCTACAATGAGCAGTTCTTC. It translates to CAISEIGSSYNEQFF. J is TRBJ2-1 and V is TRBV10-3; TRBD2 is a possible D gene (5 bases). Germline CDR1 and CDR2: ENHRY and SYGVKD. Trimming cost V 3 bases and J 1 base, with 10 bases left between them. CDR3 size: 15 residues.

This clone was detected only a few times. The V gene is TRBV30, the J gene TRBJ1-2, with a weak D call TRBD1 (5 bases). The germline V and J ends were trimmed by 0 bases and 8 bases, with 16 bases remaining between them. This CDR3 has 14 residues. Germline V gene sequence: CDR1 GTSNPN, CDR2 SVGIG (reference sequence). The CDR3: CAWSVRVGQGGYTF. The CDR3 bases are TGTGCCTGGAGTGTACGGGTGGGGCAGGGAGGCTACACCTTC. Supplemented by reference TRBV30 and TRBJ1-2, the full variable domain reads SQTIHQWPATLVQPVGSPLSLECTVEGTSNPNLYWYRQAAGRGLQLLFYSVGIGQISSEVPQNLSASRPQDRQFILSSKKLLLSDSGFYLCAWSVRVGQGGYTFGSGTRLTVV.

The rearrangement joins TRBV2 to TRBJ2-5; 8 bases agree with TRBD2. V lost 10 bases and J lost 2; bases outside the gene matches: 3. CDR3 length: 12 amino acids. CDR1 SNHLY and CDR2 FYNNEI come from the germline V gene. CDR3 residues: CATTSGQETQYF. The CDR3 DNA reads TGTGCCACCACTAGCGGACAAGAGACCCAGTACTTC.

The CDR3 loop reads CASSEVAETDTQYF. CDR3 nucleotides: TGTGCCAGCAGTGAGGTAGCGGAAACAGATACGCAGTATTTT. The rearrangement uses TRBV6-4 and TRBJ2-3, with D perhaps TRBD2 (6 bases). The CDR3 has 14 residues. Germline lookup yields CDR1 MRHNA and CDR2 SNTAGT. Trimming pared 3 bases from V and 3 bases from J, leaving 10 bases between.

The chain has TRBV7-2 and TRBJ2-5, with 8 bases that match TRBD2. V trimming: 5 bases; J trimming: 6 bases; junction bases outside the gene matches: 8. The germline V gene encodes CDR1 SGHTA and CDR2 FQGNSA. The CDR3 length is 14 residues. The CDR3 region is CASSTQREWKTQYF. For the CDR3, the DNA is TGTGCCAGCAGCACCCAGCGGGAGTGGAAGACCCAGTACTTC.

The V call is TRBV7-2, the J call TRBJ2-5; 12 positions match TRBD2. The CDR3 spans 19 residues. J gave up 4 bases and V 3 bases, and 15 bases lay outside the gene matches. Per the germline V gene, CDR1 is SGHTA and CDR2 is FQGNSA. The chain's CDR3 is CASSFIPRLAGANPETQYF. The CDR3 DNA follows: TGTGCCAGCAGCTTCATCCCCAGACTAGCGGGAGCCAACCCAGAGACCCAGTACTTC. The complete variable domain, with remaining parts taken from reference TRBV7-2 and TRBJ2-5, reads GAGVSQSPSNKVTEKGKDVELRCDPISGHTALYWYRQSLGQGLEFLIYFQGNSAPDKSGLPSDRFSAERTGGSVSTLTIQRTQQEDSAVYLCASSFIPRLAGANPETQYFGPGTRLLVL.

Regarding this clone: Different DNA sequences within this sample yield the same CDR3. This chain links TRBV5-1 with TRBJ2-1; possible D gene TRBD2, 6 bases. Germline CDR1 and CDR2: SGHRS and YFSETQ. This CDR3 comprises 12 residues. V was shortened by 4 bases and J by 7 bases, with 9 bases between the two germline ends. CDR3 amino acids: CASSLSGNEQFF. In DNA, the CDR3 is TGCGCCAGCAGCCTTAGCGGAAATGAGCAGTTCTTC.

CDR3 nucleotides: TGTGCCAGCAGTCTCTTGGGGGCCTCCTACAATGAGCAGTTCTTC. This gives the protein CASSLLGASYNEQFF. The chain recombines TRBV27 with TRBJ2-1, with D possibly being TRBD1 (6 bases). The CDR3 runs to 15 residues. Between the trimmed V and J ends, which lost 5 bases and 0 bases, there was a span of 11 bases. Per germline, CDR1 MNHEY and CDR2 SMNVEV (reference sequence).

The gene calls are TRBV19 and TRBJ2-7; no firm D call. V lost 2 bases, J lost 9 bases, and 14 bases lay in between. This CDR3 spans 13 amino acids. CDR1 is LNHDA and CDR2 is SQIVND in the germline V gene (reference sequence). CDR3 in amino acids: CASSIRDTPVQYF. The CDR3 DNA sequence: TGTGCCAGTAGTATAAGAGATACCCCGGTGCAGTACTTC.

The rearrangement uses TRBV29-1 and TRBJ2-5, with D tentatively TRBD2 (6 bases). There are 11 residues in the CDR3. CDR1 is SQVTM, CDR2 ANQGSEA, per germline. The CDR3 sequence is CGGGFQETQYF. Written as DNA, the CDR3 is TGCGGTGGAGGGTTTCAAGAGACCCAGTACTTC.